Below are 2 T cell receptor beta chains sequenced from a single sample in a study of identifying expanded T cells in peripheral blood. TCRdb's table, derived via immunoSEQ multiplex PCR, lists solely in-frame clones and lacks some. This sample has 90,000 to 100,000 clones, with roughly 90% found just once. The source material was blood. The source is a person aged 18 to 70 in good health.

This clone appeared a single time. The V and J genes are TRBV9 and TRBJ2-5, with unresolved D. CDR3 length: 15 residues. The V and J ends lost 3 bases and 5 bases respectively, with 17 bases between them. Germline lookup yields CDR1 SGDLS and CDR2 YYNGEE. CDR3 protein: CASSGPGSIQETQYF. In DNA form, the CDR3 reads TGTGCCAGCAGCGGCCCAGGTAGTATCCAGGAGACCCAGTACTTC.

The chain recombines TRBV7-9 with TRBJ2-2, with unresolved D. Germline V gives CDR1 SEHNR, CDR2 FQNEAQ (reference sequence). Trimming stripped 1 base from V and 6 bases from J, with 6 bases between. The CDR3 length is 13 residues. CDR3 in DNA: TGTGCCAGCAGCTTAGGTGGCTCCGGGGAGCTGTTTTTT. This encodes CASSLGGSGELFF.